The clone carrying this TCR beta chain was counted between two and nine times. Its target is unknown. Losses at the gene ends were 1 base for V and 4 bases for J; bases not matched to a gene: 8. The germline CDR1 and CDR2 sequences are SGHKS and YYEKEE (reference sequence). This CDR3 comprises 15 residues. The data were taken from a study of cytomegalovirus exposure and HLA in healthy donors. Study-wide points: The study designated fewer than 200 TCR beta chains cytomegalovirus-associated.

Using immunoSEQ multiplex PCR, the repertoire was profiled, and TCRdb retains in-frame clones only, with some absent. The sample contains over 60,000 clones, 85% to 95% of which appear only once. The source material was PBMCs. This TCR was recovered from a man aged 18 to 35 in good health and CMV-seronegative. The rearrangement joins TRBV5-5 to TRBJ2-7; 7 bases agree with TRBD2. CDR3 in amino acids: CASSLSGGGSYEQYF. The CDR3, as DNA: TGTGCCAGCAGCTTGTCGGGGGGAGGATCGTACGAGCAGTACTTC.